This TCR beta chain stems from a study of blood T cells in healthy people across ages. Broader study findings: Fewer expanded clones and more diversity marked long-lived versus aged donors.

A second PCR of roughly 6 to 12 cycles used a sample-barcoded 5' primer and a J-beta primer mix. TCRdb re-called the 5' RACE reads through MiXCR, storing one row per CDR3 protein. Among some 1.6 million distinct CDR3 sequences, almost 35% were seen once, and the ten largest hold roughly 10%. Germline-derived CDR1 and CDR2 are DFQATT and SNEGSKA (reference sequence). The CDR3 loop spans 15 amino acids. Trimming cost V 6 bases and J 3 bases; bases outside gene matches: 12. This clonotype has just a few counts. The antigen is undetermined. Peripheral blood samples of around 9.3 milliliters were drawn from each donor. Extraction of total RNA produced a minimum of 5 micrograms from each sample.

V usage is TRBV20-1 and J usage is TRBJ2-7; 9 nucleotides agree with TRBD2. This clonotype was sampled from a woman under 40 in good health. The sequenced material came from blood. The chain's CDR3 is CSAQPGTSRYYEQYF. The CDR3 region has the DNA TGCAGTGCCCAGCCCGGGACTAGCAGATACTACGAGCAGTACTTC.